The sequence of this TCR beta chain was determined in a study of T-cell reconstitution after alpha-beta-depleted transplantation in children. Germline V lookup: CDR1 MGHRA, CDR2 YSYEKL. The CDR3 sequence is 16 residues long. Points on this clonotype: Its cognate antigen is unknown. An end of the junction differs from the germline gene, which may be a read error.

It was with unique molecular identifiers that the TCRbeta library was prepared. TCRdb used MiXCR to reprocess the PCR reads, holding one entry per CDR3 protein. The data show fewer than 85,000 distinct CDR3 sequences, roughly 15% seen once. Findings and limits, study-wide: T cells produced anew were the main source of T-cell counts and diversity one year after transplant. Reportedly, only several hundred clones from non-depleted graft cells drove alpha-beta T-cell counts at about two months.

The sample in question was PBMCs, mostly from graft donor cells, obtained 180 days after TCRalphabeta/CD19-depleted stem cell transplant. The chain recombines TRBV4-1 with TRBJ1-4, with a possible D match to TRBD1 (5 bases). The source is a male patient under 10 years old who had a stem cell transplant for acute lymphoblastic leukemia, so the T cells may come from the graft donor. The CDR3 sequence: CSSSQVGQGVGEKLFF. CDR3 nucleotides: TGCTCCAGCAGCCAAGTGGGGCAGGGCGTCGGGGAAAAACTGTTTTTT.